This T cell receptor beta chain came from a study of blood T cell repertoires in COVID-19. Study-level background: Spain, Italy and the United States supplied samples that represented acute and convalescent COVID-19. T cells, B-cell-depleted T cells, or PBMCs provided the cDNA or gDNA that served as material.

Under the authors' procedure: Amplification of reference gene primers provided the estimated nucleated cell counts. This table comes from immunoSEQ multiplex PCR, and its TCRdb copy is limited to in-frame clones, with some not included. V and J calls and clone size are as listed in that table; D and trimming were resolved from the DNA. The top ten clones hold approximately 8% of a sample with tens of thousands of clones, roughly 88% of them seen once. J gave up 6 bases and V 4 bases, and 8 bases lay outside the gene matches. This CDR3 is built from 16 residues. CDR1 LNHDA and CDR2 SQIVND come from the germline V gene (reference sequence).

What was sequenced was peripheral blood. This sequence originates from a man aged 50-60 years with active COVID-19. The chain links TRBV19 to TRBJ2-1; 11 nucleotides align to TRBD2. Here the CDR3 reads CASSTFSGRAVNEQFF. In DNA, the CDR3 is TGTGCCAGTAGTACATTTAGCGGGAGGGCCGTCAATGAGCAGTTCTTC. The variable domain in full, with the rest retrieved from reference TRBV19 and TRBJ2-1, is DGGITQSPKYLFRKEGQNVTLSCEQNLNHDAMYWYRQDPGQGLRLIYYSQIVNDFQKGDIAEGYSVSREKKESFPLTVTSAQKNPTAFYLCASSTFSGRAVNEQFFGPGTRLTVL.